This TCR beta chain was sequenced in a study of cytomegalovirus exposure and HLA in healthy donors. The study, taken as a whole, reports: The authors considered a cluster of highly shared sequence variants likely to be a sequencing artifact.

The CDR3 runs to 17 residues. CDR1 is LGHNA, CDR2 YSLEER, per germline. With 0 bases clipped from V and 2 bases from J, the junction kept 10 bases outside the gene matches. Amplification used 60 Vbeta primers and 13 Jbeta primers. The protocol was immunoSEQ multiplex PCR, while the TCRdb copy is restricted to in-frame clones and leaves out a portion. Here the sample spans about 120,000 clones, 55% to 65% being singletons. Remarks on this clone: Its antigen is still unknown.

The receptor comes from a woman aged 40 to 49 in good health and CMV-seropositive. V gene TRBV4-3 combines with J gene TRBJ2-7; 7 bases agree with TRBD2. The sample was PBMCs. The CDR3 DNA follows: TGCGCCAGCAGCCAAGATAGAAGTCCTAGCGGAGCCTACGAGCAGTACTTC. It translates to CASSQDRSPSGAYEQYF.